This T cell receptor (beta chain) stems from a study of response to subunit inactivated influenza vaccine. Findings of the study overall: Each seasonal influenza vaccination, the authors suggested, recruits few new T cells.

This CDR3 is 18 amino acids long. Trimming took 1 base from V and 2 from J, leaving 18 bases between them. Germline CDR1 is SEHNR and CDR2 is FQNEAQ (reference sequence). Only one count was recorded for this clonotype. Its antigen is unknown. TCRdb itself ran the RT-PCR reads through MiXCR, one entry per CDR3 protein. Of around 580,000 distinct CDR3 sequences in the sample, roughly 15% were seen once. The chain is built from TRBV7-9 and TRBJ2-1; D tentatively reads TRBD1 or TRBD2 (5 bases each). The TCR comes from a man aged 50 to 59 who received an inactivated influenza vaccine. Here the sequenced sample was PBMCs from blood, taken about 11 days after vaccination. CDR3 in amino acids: CASSLGTQPWGPYNEQFF. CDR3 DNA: TGTGCCAGCAGCTTAGGGACTCAACCCTGGGGCCCCTACAATGAGCAGTTCTTC.